These 9 T cell receptor beta chains came from one sample sequenced in a study of molecular identifiers for immune sequencing clone quantification (dated by TCRdb to the late 2010s). The method was PCR. The run used an Illumina MiSeq. TCRdb reanalyzed the raw reads on its own, using fastp at Q25 for trimming and MiXCR for clone calling, and kept in-frame beta chains. Each CDR3 protein appears once, grouped with its most common genes and DNA. The sample table shows approximately 20,000 distinct CDR3 sequences, and 20% to 25% are seen once. The top ten clonotypes cover roughly 6.7% of the sample. Sequenced: naive CD8+ T cells from blood, with Jurkat cell RNA spiked in. This specimen's cell subset or site label, per the study, means: FACS-sorted CD8+CD4-CCR7+CD45RA+ naive T cells. Receptors originate from a human donor in good health. Some libraries in this study had Jurkat cell RNA spiked in.

On this clonotype: This could be a read error, since a much larger clone is one nucleotide away. V and J are TRBV5-4 and TRBJ2-7; TRBD1 agrees at 7 bases. V dropped 4 bases and J dropped 6; count of bases not matched to a gene: 4. CDR3 length: 12 amino acids. Per germline, CDR1 SGHNT and CDR2 YYREEE (reference sequence). CDR3 sequence (DNA): TGTGCCAGCAGCCGATGGACAGGCGAGCAGTACTTC. It encodes CASSRWTGEQYF.

In its sample, this clonotype was seen many times. The chain joins TRBV15 to TRBJ2-3; D could derive from TRBD1 or TRBD2 (5 bases each). Germline V CDR1 and CDR2: LNHNV, YYDKDF (reference sequence). V lost 1 base and J lost 6, with 17 bases in between. The CDR3 runs 16 residues. The CDR3 DNA follows: TGTGCCACCAGCAGAGTGGGCGCATCCTGGGGGGATACGCAGTATTTT. It specifies CATSRVGASWGDTQYF.

This clonotype was seen at least ten times. The chain uses TRBV3-1 and TRBJ1-1, with D possibly matching TRBD1 (5 bases). V was pared by 4 bases and J by 5 bases, with 8 bases between. Germline lookup yields CDR1 LGHDT and CDR2 YNNKEL (reference sequence). The CDR3 is 12 amino acids. DNA for the CDR3: TGTGCCAGCAGCCCTGGACAAACTGAAGCTTTCTTT. It translates to CASSPGQTEAFF.

This clonotype was counted at least ten times. The genes are TRBV7-9 and TRBJ2-3; 8 nucleotides agree with TRBD2. The V and J ends lost 6 bases and 6 bases, in that order; junction bases with no gene match: 14. The germline CDR1 and CDR2 sequences are SEHNR and FQNEAQ (reference sequence). This CDR3 has 16 amino acids. The CDR3 bases are TGTGCCAGCAGACCCCCGGGACTAGGCGTTATGGATACGCAGTATTTT. Protein product: CASRPPGLGVMDTQYF.

The rearrangement joins TRBV27 to TRBJ2-7; 11 nucleotides line up with TRBD2. The germline V gene encodes CDR1 MNHEY and CDR2 SMNVEV (reference sequence). The CDR3 totals 16 residues. Trimming removed 1 base from V and 6 bases from J; junction bases left unmatched: 8. DNA of the CDR3: TGTGCCAGCAGTTTATTGTCTAGCGGGGGGTCCGGCGAGCAGTACTTC. It encodes CASSLLSSGGSGEQYF.

The chain has TRBV19 and TRBJ2-2; the match to TRBD2 covers 9 bases. CDR3 length: 14 amino acids. V was clipped by 3 bases and J by 6 bases; unmatched bases: 2. CDR1 is LNHDA and CDR2 is SQIVND in the germline V gene (reference sequence). As DNA, the CDR3 is TGTGCCAGTAGTATTATAGCGGGAGCCGGGGAGCTGTTTTTT. Its protein product is CASSIIAGAGELFF.

This clonotype was observed many times. This chain uses TRBV9 with TRBJ1-5; weak D call: TRBD1 (6 bases). The germline V gene has CDR1 SGDLS and CDR2 YYNGEE. V dropped 3 bases and J dropped 9 bases, with 10 bases sitting between them. CDR3 size: 12 residues. Written as DNA, the CDR3 is TGTGCCAGCAGCGGGGGGGCCGGGCCCCAGCATTTT. Translation gives CASSGGAGPQHF.

In its sample, this clonotype was seen a few times. The genes are TRBV27 and TRBJ1-3, with D unclear. The CDR3 sequence is 17 residues long. V lost 6 bases to trimming and J lost 0 bases, with 18 bases between them. The germline V gene encodes CDR1 MNHEY and CDR2 SMNVEV (reference sequence). This chain's CDR3 is CASRQTGRLHSGNTIYF. In DNA, the CDR3 is TGTGCCAGCAGACAGACGGGCAGGCTCCACTCTGGAAACACCATATATTTT.

This clonotype was seen many times. The DNA of the CDR3 is TGCAGTGCCCGCGAAGGAGCGGAGTATGGGCAGTTCTTC. Encoded protein: CSAREGAEYGQFF. This chain connects TRBV20-1 to TRBJ2-1; D is possibly TRBD2 (5 bases). Trimming took off 6 bases at V and 12 bases at J, with 21 bases between the two ends. CDR1 DFQATT and CDR2 SNEGSKA come from the germline V gene (reference sequence). CDR3 length: 13 residues.